These 15 T cell receptor beta chains were sequenced from one sample in a study of T-cell reconstitution after alpha-beta-depleted transplantation in children. Unique molecular identifiers were used in preparing the TCRbeta library. MiXCR, run by TCRdb on the PCR reads, gives a single entry per CDR3 protein. The sample carries over 150,000 distinct CDR3 sequences, 5% to 7.5% recorded once. The source was PBMCs, collected before TCRalphabeta/CD19-depleted stem cell transplant. The source is a girl under three years old with combined immunodeficiency, due to receive a stem cell transplant.

This clonotype has ten or more counts. This chain connects TRBV5-5 to TRBJ1-2; D might be TRBD1 (6 bases). This CDR3 is built from 14 residues. The germline CDR1 and CDR2 sequences are SGHKS and YYEKEE (reference sequence). Trimming removed 1 base from V and 4 bases from J, with 11 bases in between. CDR3 sequence reads: CASSLPDSPYGYTF. CDR3 DNA: TGTGCCAGCAGCTTGCCGGACAGCCCCTATGGCTACACCTTC.

This clonotype was recorded at least ten times. This chain joins TRBV6-2 or TRBV6-3 and TRBJ2-7, with a weak D call TRBD2 (6 bases). This CDR3 comprises 15 residues. The germline V and J ends were trimmed by 8 bases and 2 bases, with 19 bases remaining between them. CDR1 and CDR2 from the germline V gene are MNHEY and SVGEGT. CDR3 sequence: CASLRSGRTTYEQYF. DNA of the CDR3: TGTGCCAGCCTAAGGTCGGGGAGGACGACCTACGAGCAGTACTTC.

The chain joins TRBV7-8 to TRBJ2-5; 15 positions agree with TRBD2. Per the germline V gene, CDR1 is SGHVS and CDR2 is FQNEAQ. V lost 3 bases, J lost 1 base, and 9 bases stayed unmatched. CDR3 length equals 19 residues. CDR3 region: CASSFPRGTSGRSQETQYF. The CDR3 DNA sequence: TGTGCCAGCAGCTTCCCTAGAGGGACTAGCGGGAGGTCCCAAGAGACCCAGTACTTC.

The chain is built from TRBV6-1 and TRBJ1-2; D unresolved. V was clipped by 5 bases and J by 3 bases, with 19 bases between them. Looked up from germline, CDR1 is MNHNS and CDR2 is SASEGT. The CDR3 runs 16 residues. The CDR3 here is CASSPNGPGEDYGYTF. For the CDR3, the DNA is TGTGCCAGCAGTCCTAACGGCCCCGGGGAGGACTATGGCTACACCTTC.

This clonotype has only a few counts. The chain uses TRBV12-3 or TRBV12-4 and TRBJ2-7; a weak D match, TRBD2 (5 bases). V was clipped by 1 base and J by 5 bases, with 18 bases between them. The CDR3 runs 16 residues. CDR3 bases: TGTGCCAGCAGTTTAGTTAGAGGGAGAAAATTCAACGAGCAGTACTTC. This codes for CASSLVRGRKFNEQYF.

This clonotype was observed at least ten times. The J gene is TRBJ2-1, the V gene TRBV5-1; maybe TRBD2 (5 bases). The CDR3 totals 12 residues. The V gene's germline CDR1 is SGHRS and CDR2 YFSETQ. V lost 0 bases to trimming and J lost 9 bases, with 7 bases between them. The CDR3 region has the DNA TGCGCCAGCAGCTTGGTAGCGTTTGAGCAGTTCTTC. This encodes CASSLVAFEQFF. Full variable domain (missing parts from reference TRBV5-1 and TRBJ2-1): KAGVTQTPRYLIKTRGQQVTLSCSPISGHRSVSWYQQTPGQGLQFLFEYFSETQRNKGNFPGRFSGRQFSNSRSEMNVSTLELGDSALYLCASSLVAFEQFFGPGTRLTVL.

This clonotype was observed many times. The chain is built from TRBV29-1 and TRBJ2-5; D is undetermined. Germline V CDR1 and CDR2: SQVTM, ANQGSEA. The CDR3 covers 12 residues. V was trimmed by 7 bases and J by 3 bases, leaving 12 bases between them. The CDR3 nucleotides read TGCAGCGCCTGGTACACCAAAGAGACCCAGTACTTC. This codes for CSAWYTKETQYF.

This clonotype was picked up many times. V and J are TRBV20-1 and TRBJ2-7; tentatively, D is TRBD1 (5 bases). Germline V gene data show CDR1 as DFQATT and CDR2 as SNEGSKA (reference sequence). The length of the CDR3 is 14 residues. Trimming pared 6 bases from V and 1 base from J, leaving 16 bases between. CDR3: CSASWQGPSYEQYF. The CDR3, as DNA: TGCAGTGCATCATGGCAGGGCCCTTCCTACGAGCAGTACTTC.

This clonotype has at least ten counts. This chain links TRBV5-1 with TRBJ2-1; tentatively, D is TRBD1 (6 bases). The CDR3 extends over 13 amino acids. V lost 6 bases and J lost 5, with 12 bases in between. From germline, CDR1 is SGHRS and CDR2 YFSETQ. The CDR3 sequence is CASNREYNNEQFF. In DNA form, the CDR3 reads TGCGCCAGCAACAGGGAGTACAACAATGAGCAGTTCTTC.

This clonotype was recorded at least ten times. The rearrangement links TRBV5-1 to TRBJ2-2, with 7 nucleotides matching TRBD1. Germline-derived CDR1 and CDR2 are SGHRS and YFSETQ. V was clipped by 2 bases and J by 6 bases; unmatched bases: 10. The CDR3 sequence is 16 residues long. CDR3 residues: CASSFPDRRGAGELFF. In nucleotides, the CDR3 is TGCGCCAGCAGCTTTCCGGACAGGAGAGGGGCCGGGGAGCTGTTTTTT.

This clonotype was counted ten times or more. This chain links TRBV4-3 with TRBJ2-2; 7 bases are shared with TRBD2. This CDR3 has 16 amino acids. Germline V gene data show CDR1 as LGHNA and CDR2 as YSLEER. The V and J ends lost 0 bases and 2 bases, in that order; junction bases with no gene match: 3. CDR3 in amino acids: CASSQEGTTNTGELFF. The CDR3 DNA follows: TGCGCCAGCAGCCAAGAGGGGACTACAAACACCGGGGAGCTGTTTTTT.

This clonotype was observed at least ten times. The genes are TRBV5-1 and TRBJ2-2, with 9 bases matching TRBD2. CDR3 size: 15 residues. The V segment lost 2 bases and the J segment 6 bases; nucleotides outside the gene matches: 5. CDR1 SGHRS and CDR2 YFSETQ come from the germline V gene. The CDR3 is CASSFLAGAAGELFF. The DNA of the CDR3 is TGCGCCAGCAGCTTTTTAGCGGGAGCGGCCGGGGAGCTGTTTTTT.

This clonotype came up many times. V usage is TRBV5-6 and J usage is TRBJ2-7, with a possible D match to TRBD1 (6 bases). The V end was cut by 4 bases, the J end by 4 bases, with 9 bases between. Germline V gives CDR1 SGHDT, CDR2 YYEEEE. The CDR3 extends over 12 amino acids. Written as DNA, the CDR3 is TGTGCCAGCAGCCAGGGGTGGTACGAGCAGTACTTC. This translates into CASSQGWYEQYF.

To note about this clonotype: A much bigger clone sits one base away, suggesting this may be a read error. The CDR3 carries no conserved terminal phenylalanine or tryptophan, so it likely arises from a read error. J is TRBJ1-1 and V is TRBV29-1, with D tentatively TRBD1 (6 bases). The CDR3 covers 14 residues. With 4 bases removed from V and 1 base from J, the gap between germline ends came to 13 bases. Per germline, CDR1 SQVTM and CDR2 ANQGSEA. DNA of the CDR3: TGCAGCGTTGCCTTGGACAGCTCGAACACTGAAGCTTTCTGT. It specifies CSVALDSSNTEAFC.

This clonotype came up many times. The rearrangement uses TRBV20-1 and TRBJ2-1, with D possibly being TRBD1 (6 bases). CDR3 length: 15 residues. The ends were cut back, 6 bases at V and 7 bases at J, with 22 bases in the middle. CDR1 and CDR2 (germline): DFQATT, SNEGSKA (reference sequence). The CDR3 DNA reads TGCAGTGCCATTGCTCGACTGACAGACAGGAATGAGCAGTTCTTC. Its translation: CSAIARLTDRNEQFF.